Following are 9 T cell receptor beta chains from one sample sequenced in a study of cytomegalovirus exposure and HLA in healthy donors. Primers included in the PCR were 60 Vbeta and 13 Jbeta primers. Data came from immunoSEQ multiplex PCR; TCRdb stores just in-frame clones and leaves some out. The sample gives some 150,000 clones, about two thirds of which show up once; approximately 3% is in the top ten. Sequenced input: PBMCs. Receptors originate from a woman younger than 45 in good health and CMV-seronegative.

The chain combines TRBV5-4 with TRBJ2-1, with 10 bases that match TRBD2. The germline V gene has CDR1 SGHNT and CDR2 YYREEE (reference sequence). Trimming at V came to 2 bases and at J to 7 bases, leaving 9 bases not matched to a gene. The CDR3 has 16 residues. Here the CDR3 DNA reads TGTGCCAGCAGCTTAAAGCGGGGGGGCTTGGGAAATGAGCAGTTCTTC. Translating it yields CASSLKRGGLGNEQFF. The variable domain in full, with the rest retrieved from reference TRBV5-4 and TRBJ2-1, is ETGVTQSPTHLIKTRGQQVTLRCSSQSGHNTVSWYQQALGQGPQFIFQYYREEENGRGNFPPRFSGLQFPNYSSELNVNALELDDSALYLCASSLKRGGLGNEQFFGPGTRLTVL.

About this clone: One end of the junction fails to match germline, which may point to a read error. V usage is TRBV7-7 and J usage is TRBJ2-5; TRBD1 might be the D (6 bases). This CDR3 region has 15 residues. Germline-derived CDR1 and CDR2 are SSHAT and FNYEAQ (reference sequence). For the CDR3, the DNA is TGTGCTAGCAGCTTACTGGGGGCACACGAAGAGACCCAGTACTTC. It translates to CASSLLGAHEETQYF.

The rearrangement joins TRBV7-2 to TRBJ1-6; 10 bases fit TRBD1. V shed 5 bases, J shed 3 bases, and the junction held 7 bases outside the gene matches. In germline, CDR1 is SGHTA, CDR2 FQGNSA. The CDR3 is made up of 17 amino acids. CDR3 DNA: TGTGCCAGCAGCCCCCGGGACAGGGGTGTCTATAATTCACCCCTCCACTTT. Residues: CASSPRDRGVYNSPLHF.

This chain connects TRBV15 to TRBJ2-1, with TRBD2 matching 8 bases. J gave up 7 bases and V 0 bases, and 5 bases lay outside the gene matches. The germline V gene has CDR1 LNHNV and CDR2 YYDKDF (reference sequence). The length of the CDR3 is 15 residues. The CDR3 DNA follows: TGTGCCACCAGCAGAGATGTGACTAGCGAAAATGAGCAGTTCTTC. Protein: CATSRDVTSENEQFF. The full variable domain, rest sourced from reference TRBV15 and TRBJ2-1, is DAMVIQNPRYQVTQFGKPVTLSCSQTLNHNVMYWYQQKSSQAPKLLFHYYDKDFNNEADTPDNFQSRRPNTSFCFLDIRSPGLGDTAMYLCATSRDVTSENEQFFGPGTRLTVL.

The rearrangement uses TRBV4-1 and TRBJ1-2; D gene uncertain. The CDR3 covers 12 residues. The germline V gene has CDR1 MGHRA and CDR2 YSYEKL. V lost 1 base and J lost 10, with 10 bases in between. The CDR3 DNA follows: TGCGCCAGCAGCCAAGGGCGAGGAAACTACACCTTC. Translation gives CASSQGRGNYTF.

The chain carries TRBV9 and TRBJ2-7, with 14 bases aligning to TRBD2. This CDR3 has 15 residues. Germline V gene lookup returns CDR1 SGDLS and CDR2 YYNGEE. The J segment lost 4 bases and the V segment lost 0 bases, leaving 0 bases of the junction unmatched. The CDR3 protein is CASSVGTSGRYEQYF. The CDR3 DNA follows: TGTGCCAGCAGCGTAGGGACTAGCGGGAGGTACGAGCAGTACTTC.

This clone was recorded once. The V and J genes are TRBV2 and TRBJ2-2, with D possibly matching TRBD1 (5 bases). V shed 4 bases and J shed 5 bases, with 14 bases lying between them. The CDR3 consists of 15 residues. Germline V gene data show CDR1 as SNHLY and CDR2 as FYNNEI. The CDR3 nucleotides read TGTGCCAGCAGTGTTTGGCAGGGTTGGACCGGGGAGCTGTTTTTT. Translated: CASSVWQGWTGELFF.

There are a few counts of this clone. This rearrangement joins TRBV6-1 to TRBJ1-3; D is unresolved. V lost 0 bases, J lost 1 base, and 7 bases lay in between. The germline V gene encodes CDR1 MNHNS and CDR2 SASEGT. There are 15 residues in the CDR3. The CDR3 DNA is TGTGCCAGCAGTGAAGCTTCGGGGTCTGGAAACACCATATATTTT. Translated: CASSEASGSGNTIYF.

This chain connects TRBV7-2 to TRBJ2-4, with TRBD2 as a possible D gene (5 bases). The germline gives CDR1 SGHTA, CDR2 FQGNSA. CDR3 length: 16 residues. V lost 1 base, J lost 0 bases, and 10 bases lay in between. The CDR3 DNA sequence: TGTGCCAGCAGCTTAGATGGAGGCTCAGCCAAAAACATTCAGTACTTC. Translation gives CASSLDGGSAKNIQYF.